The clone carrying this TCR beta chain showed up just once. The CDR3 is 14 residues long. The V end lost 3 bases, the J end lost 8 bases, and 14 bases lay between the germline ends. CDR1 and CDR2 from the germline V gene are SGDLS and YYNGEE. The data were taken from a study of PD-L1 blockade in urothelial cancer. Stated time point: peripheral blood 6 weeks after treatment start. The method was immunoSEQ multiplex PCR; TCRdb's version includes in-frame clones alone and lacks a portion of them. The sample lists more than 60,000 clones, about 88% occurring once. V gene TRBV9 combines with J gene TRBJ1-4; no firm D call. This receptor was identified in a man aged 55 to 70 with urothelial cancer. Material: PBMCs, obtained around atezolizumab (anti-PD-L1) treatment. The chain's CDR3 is CASSARGQNEKLFF. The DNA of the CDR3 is TGTGCCAGCAGCGCCCGAGGGCAGAACGAAAAACTGTTTTTT.